This record covers a single TCR beta chain. Its antigen is not yet known. Per-base quality was not reported, and no clone a single base away is much larger than it. These data come from a study of blood T cell repertoires in COVID-19 (dated by TCRdb to the early 2020s). Describing the broader study: Collaborator samples came from the United States, Italy and Spain and covered acute and convalescent phases of COVID-19. The material from the prospective study consisted of cDNA or gDNA derived from T cells, B-cell-depleted T cells, or PBMCs. Subjects who had been exposed to COVID-19, were actively infected with it, or had recovered from it provided the deeply sampled blood TCRbeta repertoires that made up the dataset. The repertoires were released in a freely available public database meant as a resource for research on the immune response to SARS-CoV-2. The samples were drawn from the first 160 participants of the ongoing ImmuneRACE study and from over 950 subjects provided by 6 global collaborators. Nearly every sample came with metadata listing a de-identified subject ID, COVID-19 status, age in years and sex. Where available, HLA class I and class II types were taken from metadata supplied by the sample provider and were not determined by assay-based typing.

TCRbeta CDR3 regions were amplified from genomic DNA using the immunoSEQ Assay, a bias-controlled multiplex PCR. The paper's processing steps were these. Within the assay, amplification of reference gene primers was used to estimate how many nucleated cells each sample contained. To quantify the absolute abundance of each unique TCRbeta CDR3 rearrangement, sequence reads were collapsed and filtered. For each sample, productive Simpson clonality was calculated as the square root of Simpson's diversity index over productive rearrangements. Held by TCRdb, this immuneACCESS table contains in-frame sequences only and omits some clones. Under half of the omission traces to an unresolved V gene where checked; the cause of the rest is unknown. V, J and clone size were drawn from that table, and D and trimming were deduced from the DNA. This sample holds roughly 70,000 clones; about nine tenths were observed only once. The top ten clones comprise less than 0.55% of the sample.

Taken from cysteine to phenylalanine, the CDR3 has 16 residues. Of all the DNA, just the CDR3 is kept, 48 bases in frame from base 1. CDR1 and CDR2, per the germline V gene (reference sequence), are LNHDA and SQIVND. V is clipped by 7 bases and J by 2 bases, and the sequence between their germline boundaries is 19 bases long. What the study reported, not specific to this receptor: How much clinical and demographic metadata was included differed by source and by participant, and the metadata was provided uncurated.

At one collaborating source in Seattle, patients were enrolled during active infection and were followed longitudinally through the course of disease. Each collaborating institution followed its own protocols to collect whole blood in K2EDTA tubes. For TCRbeta analysis, collaborators shipped samples as frozen whole blood, isolated PBMCs, or DNA extracted from either of those sample types. The chain is assembled from TRBV19 and TRBJ2-3; TRBD1 might be the D gene, on 6 matching bases. The sequence was collected from a man over 45 with COVID-19, enrolled during active disease. The sample was peripheral blood. CDR3 reads: CASKRSGVGFTDTQYF. The nucleotide sequence is given as TGTGCCAGTAAACGATCAGGGGTGGGGTTCACAGATACGCAGTATTTT. With all but the CDR3 taken from the reference TRBV19 and TRBJ2-3 genes, the full variable domain is: DGGITQSPKYLFRKEGQNVTLSCEQNLNHDAMYWYRQDPGQGLRLIYYSQIVNDFQKGDIAEGYSVSREKKESFPLTVTSAQKNPTAFYLCASKRSGVGFTDTQYFGPGTRLTVL.